The 26 T cell receptor beta chains in this list originate from one sample, sequenced in a study of long-term antiretroviral therapy in people with HIV. Sequencing used immunoSEQ v3.0 at survey level. The assay was immunoSEQ multiplex PCR, and TCRdb's table has in-frame clones only and misses some. The sample yields tens of thousands of clones, about 79% seen once. Sequencing was performed on unsorted PBMCs, taken 0.1 years before starting antiretroviral therapy. The receptors were gathered from a man between 18 and 29 years old with HIV.

The rearrangement links TRBV5-1 to TRBJ2-3; TRBD2 matches at 10 bases. V was pared by 7 bases and J by 5 bases, with 7 bases of the junction left unmatched. The germline V gene encodes CDR1 SGHRS and CDR2 YFSETQ. This CDR3 has 14 amino acids. The CDR3 sequence is CASSSGGAGDTQYF. Here the CDR3 DNA reads TGCGCCAGCTCGAGCGGGGGGGCAGGAGATACGCAGTATTTT.

This chain links TRBV18 with TRBJ1-1; D perhaps matches TRBD1 (5 bases). This CDR3 comprises 15 residues. CDR1 and CDR2 from the germline V gene are KGHSH and LQKENI. The germline V and J ends were trimmed by 3 bases and 6 bases, with 17 bases remaining between them. Here the CDR3 reads CASSPSQGGSSEAFF. DNA for the CDR3: TGTGCCAGCTCACCCTCCCAGGGCGGATCCTCTGAAGCTTTCTTT.

The chain has TRBV6-5 and TRBJ1-5; D is undetermined. CDR1 and CDR2 from the germline V gene are MNHEY and SVGAGI. Trimming took off 1 base at V and 6 bases at J, with 7 bases between the two ends. This CDR3 has 13 residues. The CDR3, as DNA: TGTGCCAGCAGTTACTTTAAGGGTCAGCCCCAGCATTTT. Its translation is CASSYFKGQPQHF.

This chain connects TRBV4-3 to TRBJ2-3; 11 nucleotides line up with TRBD2. The germline gives CDR1 LGHNA, CDR2 YSLEER. The trim removed 0 bases at V and 1 base at J, leaving 0 bases unmatched. The CDR3 is 16 amino acids. CDR3 protein: CASSQELAGGTDTQYF. The CDR3 bases are TGCGCCAGCAGCCAAGAACTAGCGGGAGGCACAGATACGCAGTATTTT.

The rearrangement links TRBV5-4 to TRBJ1-4; TRBD1 aligns across 11 bases. V shed 4 bases, J shed 0 bases, and the junction held 2 bases outside the gene matches. The germline V gene encodes CDR1 SGHNT and CDR2 YYREEE (reference sequence). This CDR3 spans 16 amino acids. The CDR3 DNA is TGTGCCAGCAGCAGGACAGGGGGCGCAACTAATGAAAAACTGTTTTTT. Protein: CASSRTGGATNEKLFF.

The V call is TRBV6-4, the J call TRBJ1-3; 7 nucleotides agree with TRBD1. Germline V gene data show CDR1 as MRHNA and CDR2 as SNTAGT. This CDR3 is built from 18 residues. V was pared by 6 bases and J by 4 bases, with 18 bases of the junction left unmatched. The CDR3 protein is CASRIQIETGLSGNTIYF. CDR3 in DNA: TGTGCCAGCAGAATACAGATCGAGACAGGGCTCTCAGGAAACACCATATATTTT.

The sample holds a few counts of this clone. The V call is TRBV6-6, the J call TRBJ2-2, with D maybe TRBD1 (5 bases). Trimming shortened V by 6 bases and J by 3 bases, and 8 bases separated the two germline ends. The CDR3 is 13 residues long. CDR1 and CDR2 (germline): MNHNY, SVGAGI (reference sequence). CDR3 amino acids: CASRTQDTGELFF. The CDR3 nucleotides are TGTGCCAGCAGAACACAGGACACCGGGGAGCTGTTTTTT.

The J gene is TRBJ1-5, the V gene TRBV19; D is unresolved. V was cut by 5 bases and J by 6 bases, with 11 bases left in between. The CDR3 consists of 13 residues. CDR1 LNHDA and CDR2 SQIVND come from the germline V gene (reference sequence). The CDR3 protein is CASSPPGIQPQHF. The DNA for the CDR3 is TGTGCCAGTAGTCCCCCCGGGATTCAGCCCCAGCATTTT.

This chain uses TRBV4-1 with TRBJ2-5, with D possibly being TRBD2 (5 bases). V lost 0 bases to trimming and J lost 4 bases, with 18 bases between them. Germline lookup yields CDR1 MGHRA and CDR2 YSYEKL. The CDR3 extends over 17 amino acids. This CDR3 reads CASSQDGTLDSGETQYF. The CDR3 region has the DNA TGCGCCAGCAGCCAAGACGGTACCCTGGACTCGGGAGAGACCCAGTACTTC.

The chain combines TRBV10-1 with TRBJ2-2; D is perhaps TRBD1 (5 bases). V was pared by 2 bases and J by 3 bases, with 10 bases between. Germline CDR1 reads WNHNN; CDR2 reads SYGVQD (reference sequence). This CDR3 has 15 residues. CDR3 loop: CASSEGRVDTGELFF. The DNA of the CDR3 is TGCGCCAGCAGTGAGGGCAGGGTGGACACCGGGGAGCTGTTTTTT.

The chain recombines TRBV9 with TRBJ2-3; tentatively, D is TRBD1 (6 bases). With 6 bases removed from V and 2 bases from J, the gap between germline ends came to 13 bases. Germline V gives CDR1 SGDLS, CDR2 YYNGEE. This CDR3 is 14 amino acids long. For the CDR3, the DNA is TGTGCCAGCACCCCAAGGACAGCCACAGATACGCAGTATTTT. Translation: CASTPRTATDTQYF.

This clone was observed once. The chain couples TRBV11-2 to TRBJ2-7; D might be TRBD1 or TRBD2, each matching 7 bases. The CDR3 is made up of 14 amino acids. The germline V gene encodes CDR1 SGHAT and CDR2 FQNNGV. Trimming removed 4 bases at V and 4 bases at J, with 14 bases between. The DNA of the CDR3 is TGTGCCAGCAGCTGGGGGGGCAGGGGGTACGAGCAGTACTTC. Translated: CASSWGGRGYEQYF.

This clone was counted a single time. The rearrangement uses TRBV4-3 and TRBJ1-2, with TRBD1 as a possible D gene (6 bases). The CDR3 has 15 residues. Germline CDR1 is LGHNA and CDR2 is YSLEER. V was cut by 0 bases and J by 3 bases, with 11 bases left in between. DNA for the CDR3: TGCGCCAGCAGCCAAGAGCCCGCAGGGGACTATGGCTACACCTTC. Its protein is CASSQEPAGDYGYTF.

The chain combines TRBV5-6 with TRBJ2-3; 8 bases agree with TRBD2. Germline values: CDR1 SGHDT, CDR2 YYEEEE. The ends lost 5 bases at V and 4 bases at J; junction bases unmatched: 3. The length of the CDR3 is 13 residues. The CDR3 here is CASSGAGADTQYF. Written as DNA, the CDR3 is TGTGCCAGCAGTGGAGCGGGGGCAGATACGCAGTATTTT. Combining the CDR3 with reference TRBV5-6 and TRBJ2-3 gives the whole variable domain DAGVTQSPTHLIKTRGQQVTLRCSPKSGHDTVSWYQQALGQGPQFIFQYYEEEERQRGNFPDRFSGHQFPNYSSELNVNALLLGDSALYLCASSGAGADTQYFGPGTRLTVL.

The chain carries TRBV7-9 and TRBJ1-4; D gene ambiguous. Germline CDR1 SEHNR, CDR2 FQNEAQ (reference sequence). V was pared by 1 base and J by 9 bases, with 9 bases between. This CDR3 contains 13 residues. CDR3 in amino acids: CASSLGPLKKLFF. CDR3 DNA: TGTGCCAGCAGCTTAGGGCCCCTGAAAAAACTGTTTTTT.

This clone occurred a few times. A read error may account for a junction end that differs from germline. The genes are TRBV7-7 and TRBJ1-5; TRBD1 agrees at 7 bases. The germline V gene has CDR1 SSHAT and CDR2 FNYEAQ (reference sequence). This CDR3 has 20 residues. CDR3 coding DNA: TGTGCTAGCAGCTTAAGATGCCCCCGGACAGGTAATTGTAGCAATCAGCCCCAGCATTTT. Translation gives CASSLRCPRTGNCSNQPQHF.

The J gene is TRBJ1-3, the V gene TRBV11-2; TRBD1 is a possible D gene (5 bases). V dropped 0 bases and J dropped 7 bases, with 10 bases sitting between them. The CDR3 sequence is 14 residues long. CDR1 is SGHAT and CDR2 is FQNNGV in the germline V gene. The CDR3 DNA is TGTGCCAGCAGCTTAGATGGAGGGACCAACACCATATATTTT. Its translation is CASSLDGGTNTIYF.

This clone showed up just a few times. This chain connects TRBV7-9 to TRBJ2-7; D is unresolved. The V gene's germline CDR1 is SEHNR and CDR2 FQNEAQ (reference sequence). CDR3 length: 13 amino acids. Trimming took 1 base from V and 9 from J, leaving 13 bases between them. The CDR3 is CASSLEGISVQYF. CDR3 nucleotide sequence: TGTGCCAGCAGCTTAGAGGGCATCTCCGTGCAGTACTTC. The whole variable domain, remainder taken from reference TRBV7-9 and TRBJ2-7, is DTGVSQNPRHKITKRGQNVTFRCDPISEHNRLYWYRQTLGQGPEFLTYFQNEAQLEKSRLLSDRFSAERPKGSFSTLEIQRTEQGDSAMYLCASSLEGISVQYFGPGTRLTVT.

The chain links TRBV7-9 to TRBJ2-2; D is undetermined. The V and J ends lost 2 bases and 6 bases respectively, with 13 bases between them. The CDR3 extends over 15 amino acids. CDR1 is SEHNR, CDR2 FQNEAQ, per germline (reference sequence). For the CDR3, the DNA is TGTGCCAGCAGCTTATTTCCCCCGATGGCCGGGGAGCTGTTTTTT. Protein: CASSLFPPMAGELFF.

The V call is TRBV19, the J call TRBJ2-7, with TRBD2 matching over 7 bases. Germline CDR1 and CDR2: LNHDA and SQIVND (reference sequence). The CDR3 runs 15 residues. The trim removed 6 bases at V and 3 bases at J, leaving 11 bases unmatched. This chain's CDR3 is CASSNGGTSVYEQYF. The CDR3 region has the DNA TGTGCCAGTAGCAACGGGGGAACTAGCGTCTACGAGCAGTACTTC.

J is TRBJ1-6 and V is TRBV30; D not certain. The CDR3 contains 17 residues. Per germline, CDR1 GTSNPN and CDR2 SVGIG (reference sequence). V shed 1 base and J shed 8 bases, with 21 bases lying between them. CDR3 nucleotide sequence: TGTGCCTGGAGTGAGACGCGCGGGTCAACTCGGGATTCACCCCTCCACTTT. Amino acid sequence: CAWSETRGSTRDSPLHF.

The rearrangement joins TRBV2 to TRBJ1-3; 9 bases agree with TRBD1. The J segment lost 3 bases and the V segment lost 1 base, leaving 1 base of the junction unmatched. Germline V lookup: CDR1 SNHLY, CDR2 FYNNEI. This CDR3 region has 15 residues. The CDR3 here is CASSEGDRDGNTIYF. The CDR3 DNA reads as TGTGCCAGCAGTGAAGGGGACAGGGATGGAAACACCATATATTTT.

The chain joins TRBV5-4 to TRBJ1-1; D is perhaps TRBD1 (5 bases). With 4 bases removed from V and 3 bases from J, the gap between germline ends came to 16 bases. Germline CDR1 reads SGHNT; CDR2 reads YYREEE (reference sequence). The CDR3 spans 15 residues. The CDR3 sequence: CASSGGSRTYTEAFF. The CDR3 nucleotides read TGTGCCAGCAGCGGGGGGTCAAGGACTTACACTGAAGCTTTCTTT.

The table lists this clone with a count of one. CDR3 residues: CASSPEKGGGGNTIYF. CDR3 in DNA: TGTGCCAGCTCACCTGAGAAGGGCGGAGGAGGAAACACCATATATTTT. This chain uses TRBV18 with TRBJ1-3; D gene unclear. Germline CDR1 is KGHSH and CDR2 is LQKENI. This CDR3 has 16 amino acids. Trimming pared 3 bases from V and 4 bases from J, leaving 16 bases between.

The rearrangement uses TRBV9 and TRBJ2-7; D is undetermined. CDR3 length: 14 residues. CDR1 is SGDLS and CDR2 is YYNGEE in the germline V gene. Trimming cost V 0 bases and J 0 bases, with 7 bases left between them. The CDR3 DNA reads TGTGCCAGCAGCGTAGCCGTCAGCTCCTACGAGCAGTACTTC. This encodes CASSVAVSSYEQYF.

CDR3 sequence: CAISAARGSSSGNTIYF. The CDR3 bases are TGTGCCATCAGTGCTGCCAGGGGATCTTCCTCCGGAAACACCATATATTTT. V gene TRBV10-3 combines with J gene TRBJ1-3; TRBD1 is a possible D gene (6 bases). CDR1 and CDR2 (germline): ENHRY, SYGVKD. Trimming shortened V by 4 bases and J by 4 bases, and 20 bases separated the two germline ends. The CDR3 is 17 amino acids.